The rows below give T cell receptor beta chains drawn from one sample of a study of blood T cell repertoires in COVID-19. Profiling relied on immunoSEQ multiplex PCR, and the TCRdb table lists in-frame clones only, not all of them. The data hold about 160,000 clones, with approximately 88% observed a single time. The sample taken for sequencing was PBMCs or T cells enriched from blood (not recorded which). These receptors were taken from a woman between 50 and 59 years old who had recovered from COVID-19. The CDR3 runs from the conserved cysteine through the conserved F or W. D genes are given only for firm matches. Some rows have no size entry. The others give once, few or many, or a class for an expanded clone.

V gene,J gene,clone size,D gene,CDR3 protein,CDR3 DNA
TRBV19,TRBJ2-7,once,TRBD2,CASSGTSGGLRYEQYF,TGTGCCAGTAGTGGGACTAGCGGAGGTCTTCGCTACGAGCAGTACTTC
TRBV7-2,TRBJ2-3,NA,TRBD1,CASSLVGTGVPDTQYF,TGTGCCAGCAGCTTAGTGGGGACAGGGGTTCCAGATACGCAGTATTTT
TRBV12-5,TRBJ1-1,NA,TRBD1,CASGLDRGLNTEAFF,TGTGCTAGTGGTTTGGACAGGGGATTGAACACTGAAGCTTTCTTT
TRBV7-2,TRBJ1-6,NA,TRBD1,CASSLAPTGFSVDSPLHF,TGTGCCAGCAGCTTAGCCCCGACAGGGTTTAGTGTTGATTCACCCCTCCACTTT
TRBV19,TRBJ1-2,NA,NA,CASSIRHLSGYTF,TGTGCCAGTAGTATCCGACACCTTAGTGGCTACACCTTC
TRBV9,TRBJ1-4,NA,NA,CASSPRPSATNEKLFF,TGTGCCAGCAGCCCCAGGCCCTCAGCAACTAATGAAAAACTGTTTTTT
TRBV7-9,TRBJ1-5,few,TRBD1,CASSLGQGAQPQHF,TGTGCCAGCAGCTTAGGTCAGGGGGCTCAGCCCCAGCATTTT
TRBV5-7,TRBJ2-3,NA,NA,CASSLVLVLAPPADTQYF,TGTGCCAGCAGCTTGGTCCTCGTTCTAGCGCCCCCCGCAGATACGCAGTATTTT
TRBV5-4,TRBJ1-1,NA,NA,CASSLLGMGGTEAFF,TGTGCCAGCAGCTTGTTGGGGATGGGGGGAACTGAAGCTTTCTTT
TRBV4-3,TRBJ2-3,NA,NA,CASSQAPTSSDTQYF,TGCGCCAGCAGCCAAGCCCCGACTAGTTCAGATACGCAGTATTTT
TRBV5-6,TRBJ2-3,NA,NA,CASSLPGGADTQYF,TGTGCCAGCAGCTTGCCAGGCGGGGCAGATACGCAGTATTTT
TRBV18,TRBJ1-1,NA,NA,CASSRKQGNTEAFF,TGTGCCAGCTCACGAAAACAGGGAAACACTGAAGCTTTCTTT
TRBV11-3,TRBJ2-2,NA,NA,CASSLAPSDRELFF,TGTGCCAGCAGCTTAGCTCCTAGTGACCGGGAGCTGTTTTTT
TRBV18,TRBJ2-7,once,NA,CASSPGGGDYEQYF,TGTGCCAGCTCACCAGGAGGGGGCGATTACGAGCAGTACTTC
TRBV11-2,TRBJ1-1,NA,TRBD1,CASSLGFRGTLNTEAFF,TGTGCCAGCAGCTTAGGCTTCAGGGGGACACTGAACACTGAAGCTTTCTTT
TRBV20-1,TRBJ2-3,once,NA,CSASALLKDTQYF,TGCAGTGCTAGTGCACTGCTCAAGGATACGCAGTATTTT
TRBV7-6,TRBJ2-2,NA,TRBD1,CASSLGTGRTGELFF,TGTGCCAGCAGCTTGGGGACAGGGAGAACCGGGGAGCTGTTTTTT
TRBV19,TRBJ1-1,NA,TRBD1,CASSRQGPNTEAFF,TGTGCCAGTAGTCGACAGGGGCCAAACACTGAAGCTTTCTTT
TRBV6-5,TRBJ1-3,once,TRBD1,CASRQDRGNGNTIYF,TGTGCCAGCAGGCAGGACAGGGGGAATGGAAACACCATATATTTT
TRBV18,TRBJ2-7,NA,TRBD1,CASSPGTDYEQYF,TGTGCCAGCTCACCTGGGACAGACTACGAGCAGTACTTC
TRBV9,TRBJ2-1,once,TRBD2,CASSVVTGGSNEQFF,TGTGCCAGCAGCGTAGTAACGGGGGGGTCCAATGAGCAGTTCTTC
TRBV7-8,TRBJ1-1,NA,NA,CASSLNNPGRGIEWDTEAFF,TGTGCCAGCAGCCTCAATAACCCGGGACGCGGGATCGAATGGGACACTGAAGCTTTCTTT
TRBV7-2,TRBJ1-3,NA,TRBD1,CASSRGTAGNTIYF,TGTGCCAGCAGCCGCGGGACAGCCGGAAACACCATATATTTT
TRBV4-2,TRBJ2-3,NA,TRBD2,CASSHIRTRAGGSTDTQYF,TGTGCCAGCAGCCATATCCGTACCCGGGCGGGGGGGAGCACAGATACGCAGTATTTT
TRBV4-3,TRBJ1-2,NA,TRBD1,CASSPHPTGDYGYTF,TGCGCCAGCAGTCCGCATCCGACAGGGGACTATGGCTACACCTTC
TRBV24-1,TRBJ2-3,few,NA,CATSDGGAADTQYF,TGTGCCACCAGTGATGGCGGGGCCGCAGATACGCAGTATTTT
TRBV5-1,TRBJ2-6,few,NA,CASSLDGLSGANVLTF,TGCGCCAGCAGCTTGGATGGCCTCTCTGGGGCCAACGTCCTGACTTTC
TRBV3-1/TRBV3-2,TRBJ2-2,NA,NA,CASSQDLWGLNTGELFF,TGTGCCAGCAGCCAAGATCTGTGGGGCCTGAACACCGGGGAGCTGTTTTTT
TRBV19,TRBJ1-6,NA,TRBD1,CASSMGQGGTYNSPLHF,TGTGCCAGTAGTATGGGACAGGGGGGAACCTATAATTCACCCCTCCACTTT
TRBV6-2/TRBV6-3,TRBJ1-1,NA,NA,CASSPFGAEAFF,TGTGCCAGCAGTCCCTTCGGGGCTGAAGCTTTCTTT
TRBV7-2,TRBJ1-6,NA,NA,CASRPGGATNSPLHF,TGTGCCAGCAGGCCGGGGGGGGCGACGAATTCACCCCTCCACTTT
TRBV27,TRBJ2-7,NA,NA,CASSLVGDEQYF,TGTGCCAGCAGTTTGGTAGGGGACGAGCAGTACTTC
TRBV6-1,TRBJ1-6,few,NA,CASSEQTGSSPLHF,TGTGCCAGCAGTGAACAGACAGGATCTTCACCCCTCCACTTT
TRBV27,TRBJ2-1,NA,TRBD1,CASSAIRQGNEQFF,TGTGCCAGCAGTGCCATTCGACAGGGGAATGAGCAGTTCTTC
TRBV12-3/TRBV12-4,TRBJ2-5,NA,NA,CASSLAGTETQYF,TGTGCCAGCAGTTTGGCAGGAACAGAGACCCAGTACTTC
TRBV5-8,TRBJ1-2,once,TRBD1,CASSLAGTGALHYTF,TGTGCCAGCAGCTTGGCCGGGACAGGTGCCCTTCACTACACCTTC
TRBV7-9,TRBJ2-3,NA,NA,CASSPRSDTQYF,TGTGCCAGCAGCCCCAGGTCGGATACGCAGTATTTT
TRBV2,TRBJ2-7,NA,TRBD1,CASKPLRTGISEQYF,TGTGCCAGCAAACCCCTTCGGACAGGGATCAGCGAGCAGTACTTC
TRBV6-2/TRBV6-3,TRBJ1-4,NA,TRBD1,CASSSSGTGNEKLFF,TGTGCCAGCAGTTCGTCCGGGACAGGGAATGAAAAACTGTTTTTT
TRBV7-2,TRBJ1-1,NA,NA,CASSLGRGHTEAFF,TGTGCCAGCAGCTTAGGCAGGGGCCACACTGAAGCTTTCTTT
TRBV27,TRBJ1-2,NA,TRBD1,CASVGQGEDGYTF,TGTGCCAGTGTGGGACAGGGGGAGGACGGCTACACCTTC
TRBV6-2/TRBV6-3,TRBJ2-5,NA,TRBD2,CASSLAGGRETQYF,TGTGCCAGCAGTCTAGCGGGGGGGCGGGAGACCCAGTACTTC
TRBV4-2,TRBJ2-3,NA,TRBD2,CASSQRVGLAGGRTDTQYF,TGTGCCAGCAGCCAAAGAGTGGGACTAGCGGGGGGGCGGACAGATACGCAGTATTTT
TRBV5-6,TRBJ1-6,NA,NA,CASSLVRGDSPLHF,TGTGCCAGCAGCTTGGTCAGGGGCGATTCACCCCTCCACTTT
TRBV7-2,TRBJ2-3,NA,NA,CASSSKGARRGDTDTQYF,TGTGCCAGCTCCTCCAAGGGGGCCAGGCGGGGGGACACAGATACGCAGTATTTT
TRBV19,TRBJ1-4,NA,NA,CASSPSGWFNEKLFF,TGTGCCAGTAGTCCCTCCGGTTGGTTTAATGAAAAACTGTTTTTT
TRBV11-3,TRBJ2-3,NA,TRBD1,CASSPRQGAADTQYF,TGTGCCAGCAGCCCCAGACAGGGGGCCGCAGATACGCAGTATTTT
TRBV10-3,TRBJ2-6,NA,NA,CAISGQSGANVLTF,TGTGCCATCAGTGGACAGTCAGGGGCCAACGTCCTGACTTTC
TRBV6-6,TRBJ2-3,NA,NA,CASQDSSDTQYF,TGTGCCAGTCAGGACAGCTCCGATACGCAGTATTTT
TRBV10-3,TRBJ2-7,NA,NA,CAISGGNEQYF,TGTGCCATCAGTGGAGGTAACGAGCAGTACTTC
TRBV14,TRBJ2-7,NA,TRBD1,CASSQEGTGFYEQYF,TGTGCCAGCAGCCAAGAAGGGACAGGCTTCTACGAGCAGTACTTC
TRBV6-2/TRBV6-3,TRBJ2-1,NA,TRBD1,CASSPDRAYNEQFF,TGTGCCAGCAGCCCCGACAGGGCCTACAATGAGCAGTTCTTC
TRBV11-2,TRBJ1-3,NA,NA,CASAQLRASGNTIYF,TGTGCCAGCGCACAGCTACGTGCCTCTGGAAACACCATATATTTT
TRBV18,TRBJ2-7,few,TRBD2,CASSPQRGAHEQYF,TGTGCCAGCTCACCCCAGCGGGGGGCCCACGAGCAGTACTTC
TRBV7-3,TRBJ2-7,NA,NA,CASSLTSVGGRGGYEQYF,TGTGCCAGCAGCTTAACGTCCGTTGGGGGCCGGGGCGGCTACGAGCAGTACTTC
TRBV7-2,TRBJ2-3,once,NA,CASSSKGGTDTQYF,TGTGCCAGCAGCTCTAAGGGGGGCACAGATACGCAGTATTTT
TRBV7-2,TRBJ1-4,once,NA,CASSSFGRMTATNEKLFF,TGTGCCAGCAGCTCCTTTGGACGGATGACAGCAACTAATGAAAAACTGTTTTTT
TRBV7-8,TRBJ1-1,NA,NA,CASSLQTANTEAFF,TGTGCCAGCAGCCTCCAGACAGCGAACACTGAAGCTTTCTTT
TRBV15,TRBJ1-1,once,NA,CATSRATDEAFF,TGTGCCACCAGCAGAGCGACAGATGAAGCTTTCTTT
TRBV29-1,TRBJ1-2,NA,TRBD1,CSVEDGTGDYGYTF,TGCAGCGTTGAAGATGGGACAGGGGACTATGGCTACACCTTC